This entry is about one T cell receptor beta chain. Trimming removed 7 bases from V and 6 bases from J; junction bases left unmatched: 10. The CDR3 has 15 amino acids. The germline CDR1 and CDR2 sequences are MNHEY and SVGAGI. Sequenced by immunoSEQ multiplex PCR; TCRdb stores in-frame clones only, minus some. The data show about 440,000 clones, 87% seen once. The sample belongs to a study of blood T cell repertoires in COVID-19. This receptor was obtained from a woman between 18 and 30 years old with acute COVID-19. Material: PBMCs or T cells enriched from blood (not recorded which). The chain is built from TRBV6-5 and TRBJ2-2; 8 nucleotides match TRBD1. CDR3: CASTFRDRRPGELFF. CDR3 in DNA: TGTGCCAGCACCTTCCGGGACAGGAGGCCCGGGGAGCTGTTTTTT.